This T cell receptor (beta chain) was observed in a study of T cells in Graves' hyperthyroidism and ophthalmopathy. CDR1 is SGHRS and CDR2 is YFSETQ in the germline V gene. The V end was cut by 0 bases, the J end by 2 bases, with 7 bases between. The CDR3 has 14 residues. This clonotype has ten or more counts. Authors of the study amplified TCR beta CDR3 regions from RNA transcripts. First-round RT-PCR targeting the TCR CDR3 was performed with the HTBI primer set. TCRdb called the multiplex PCR reads again in MiXCR, with one record for every CDR3 protein. The sample yields a few hundred thousand distinct CDR3 sequences, 17% seen once.

Sequencing was performed on blood. The sequence came from a woman aged 18-29 years with Graves' ophthalmopathy. The chain couples TRBV5-1 to TRBJ2-3; D not resolved. The CDR3 reads CASSLGSLTDTQYF. CDR3 bases: TGCGCCAGCAGCTTGGGCTCGCTCACAGATACGCAGTATTTT.